The clone carrying this TCR beta chain has a count of ten or more. Its antigen is unidentified. Time point in this sample: persistent/refractory GD, antithyroid drugs over 5 years with positive TRAb. Construction of the TCR library relied on RNA isolated from PBMCs. Peripheral blood, Nine milliliters per patient, was collected in EDTA tubes. The V end was cut by 4 bases, the J end by 2 bases, with 11 bases between. The CDR3 consists of 14 residues. Germline values: CDR1 MNHEY, CDR2 SVGEGT. This specimen belongs to a study of regulatory T cells in long-lasting Graves disease. Construction of the TCR beta libraries employed iRepertoire HTBI primers in conjunction with Arm-PCR of CDR3 regions. MiXCR, applied by TCRdb to the multiplex PCR reads, yields one record per CDR3 protein. This table has over 450,000 distinct CDR3 sequences, about 22% appearing once. Overall study findings and caveats: There were preferences for TRBV28, TRBJ1-2 and TRBJ2-5 in persistent disease. Persistent patients had a count of shared public clonotypes (roughly 2,500) that exceeded that of new patients (about 930). The TCR repertoire of persistent Graves' patients was less diverse than that of newly diagnosed ones.

The source of this sequence is a female donor with Graves disease. The genes are TRBV6-2 or TRBV6-3 and TRBJ2-5; the D gene is possibly TRBD2 (6 bases). The material sequenced was peripheral blood mononuclear cells (PBMCs), taken when the disease was refractory, from a patient treated with antithyroid drugs. The CDR3 sequence is CASSWGEEQETQYF. CDR3 bases: TGTGCCAGCAGTTGGGGGGAGGAACAAGAGACCCAGTACTTC.